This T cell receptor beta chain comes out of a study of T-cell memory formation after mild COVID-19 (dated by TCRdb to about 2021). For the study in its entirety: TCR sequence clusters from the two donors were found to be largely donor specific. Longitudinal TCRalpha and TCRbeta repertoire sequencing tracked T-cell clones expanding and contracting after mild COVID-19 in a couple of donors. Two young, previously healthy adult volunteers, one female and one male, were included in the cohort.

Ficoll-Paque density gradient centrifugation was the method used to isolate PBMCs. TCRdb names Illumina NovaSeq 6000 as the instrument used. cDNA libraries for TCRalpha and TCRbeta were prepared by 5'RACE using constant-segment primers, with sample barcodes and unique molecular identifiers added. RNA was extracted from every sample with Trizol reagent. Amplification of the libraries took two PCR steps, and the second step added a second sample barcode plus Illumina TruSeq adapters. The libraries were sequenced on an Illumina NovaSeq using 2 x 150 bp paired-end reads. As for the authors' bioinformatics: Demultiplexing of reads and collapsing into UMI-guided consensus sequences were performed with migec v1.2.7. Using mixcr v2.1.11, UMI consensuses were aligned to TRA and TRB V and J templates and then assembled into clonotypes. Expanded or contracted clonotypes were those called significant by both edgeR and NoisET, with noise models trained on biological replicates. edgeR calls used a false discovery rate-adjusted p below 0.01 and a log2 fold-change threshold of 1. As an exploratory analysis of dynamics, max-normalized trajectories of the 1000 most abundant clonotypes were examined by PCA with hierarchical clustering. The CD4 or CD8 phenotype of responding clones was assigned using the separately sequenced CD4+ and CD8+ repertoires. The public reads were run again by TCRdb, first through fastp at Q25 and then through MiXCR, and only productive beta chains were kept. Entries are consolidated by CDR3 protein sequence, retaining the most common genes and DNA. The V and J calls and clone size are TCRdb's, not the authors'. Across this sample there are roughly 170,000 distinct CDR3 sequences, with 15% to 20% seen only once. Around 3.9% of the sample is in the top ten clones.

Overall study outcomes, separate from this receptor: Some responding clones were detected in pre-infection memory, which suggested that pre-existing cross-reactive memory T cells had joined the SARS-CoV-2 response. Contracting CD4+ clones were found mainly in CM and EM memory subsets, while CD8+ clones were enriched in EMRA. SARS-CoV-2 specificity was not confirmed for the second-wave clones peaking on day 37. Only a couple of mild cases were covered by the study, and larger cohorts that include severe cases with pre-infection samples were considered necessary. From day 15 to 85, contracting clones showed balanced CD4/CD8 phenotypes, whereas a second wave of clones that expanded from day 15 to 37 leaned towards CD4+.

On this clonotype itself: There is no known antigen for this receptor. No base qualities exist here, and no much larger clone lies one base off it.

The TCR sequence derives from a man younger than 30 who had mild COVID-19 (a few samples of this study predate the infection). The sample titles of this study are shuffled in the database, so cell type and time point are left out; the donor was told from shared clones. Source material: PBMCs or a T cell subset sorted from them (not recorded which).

CDR3 loop: CASSQDLAKRTDTQYF. The base sequence is TGTGCCAGCAGCCAAGATTTAGCGAAGCGCACAGATACGCAGTATTTT. The sequence is built from TRBV4-2 and TRBJ2-3; the D region possibly corresponds to TRBD2 (5 bases align). The V and J ends are trimmed by 0 bases and 1 base, leaving 11 bases between them. According to the germline V gene, CDR1 reads LGHNA and CDR2 reads YNFKEQ. Including cysteine and phenylalanine, the CDR3 has 16 amino acids. Just CDR3 DNA is preserved here, 48 bases in frame from base 1.